The 4 T cell receptor beta chains below all came from one sample that was sequenced in a study of cytomegalovirus exposure and HLA in healthy donors. Assay: immunoSEQ multiplex PCR; the TCRdb copy retains only in-frame clones and omits some. The top ten hold 1.5% to 2% of the sample, which has about 72,000 clones, 90% to 95% seen once. Sample: PBMCs. These receptors came from a woman younger than 30 in good health and CMV-seropositive.

This chain connects TRBV7-9 to TRBJ1-2, with 11 bases aligning to TRBD1. The V gene end was trimmed by 5 bases and the J gene end by 3 bases; junction bases not matched to a gene: 5. CDR1 and CDR2 (germline): SEHNR, FQNEAQ (reference sequence). This CDR3 comprises 15 residues. CDR3 region: CASSPRTGGDYGYTF. CDR3 nucleotides: TGTGCCAGCAGCCCGCGGACAGGGGGCGACTATGGCTACACCTTC.

This chain uses TRBV5-6 with TRBJ2-2; TRBD2 matches at 14 bases. In germline, CDR1 is SGHDT, CDR2 YYEEEE. CDR3 length equals 19 residues. The trim removed 4 bases at V and 5 bases at J, leaving 13 bases unmatched. In DNA, the CDR3 is TGTGCCAGCAGCCTCCCCCTTGGGACTAGCGGGGGAGTTACCGGGGAGCTGTTTTTT. Translated: CASSLPLGTSGGVTGELFF.

V gene TRBV7-9 combines with J gene TRBJ2-7; 11 nucleotides match TRBD2. V gave up 5 bases and J gave up 7 bases; unmatched junction bases: 13. There are 16 residues in the CDR3. Looked up from germline, CDR1 is SEHNR and CDR2 is FQNEAQ (reference sequence). The CDR3 nucleotides read TGTGCCAGCAGCCGCCCCAACACTAGCGGGAGTAAAGAGCAGTACTTC. It encodes CASSRPNTSGSKEQYF.

This rearrangement joins TRBV7-9 to TRBJ2-6; 7 nucleotides line up with TRBD1. Unmatched junction bases numbered 4, after V lost 5 bases and J lost 3 bases. CDR1 and CDR2 (germline): SEHNR, FQNEAQ (reference sequence). The CDR3 spans 15 residues. The CDR3 DNA is TGTGCCAGCAGCCCACAGGGGTATGGGGCCAACGTCCTGACTTTC. Encoded protein: CASSPQGYGANVLTF.